The 31 T cell receptor beta chains in this list originate from one sample, sequenced in a study of memory CD4+ T cells and cytomegalovirus serostatus. Clones were sequenced by immunoSEQ multiplex PCR, and TCRdb holds only the in-frame ones, with some missing. Among under 50,000 clones listed, around 80% were seen once. Single viable CD3+CD4+CD8-CD45RO+ cells were sorted as the memory CD4+ T cells. Sequencing was done on a sample of memory CD4+ T cells from blood. These receptors originate from an adult in good health and CMV-seropositive.

This clone was observed a handful of times. The V call is TRBV5-1, the J call TRBJ2-3; D unresolved. The CDR3 runs 14 residues. Per the germline V gene, CDR1 is SGHRS and CDR2 is YFSETQ. Trimming pared 6 bases from V and 2 bases from J, leaving 13 bases between. The CDR3, as DNA: TGCGCCAGCATACCTGAACCTACCACAGATACGCAGTATTTT. Protein sequence: CASIPEPTTDTQYF.

The chain has TRBV9 and TRBJ2-2; the D is unclear. The V end was cut by 0 bases, the J end by 6 bases, with 3 bases between. This CDR3 is 12 amino acids long. The germline gives CDR1 SGDLS, CDR2 YYNGEE. CDR3 residues: CASSVVAGELFF. In nucleotides, the CDR3 is TGTGCCAGCAGCGTAGTGGCCGGGGAGCTGTTTTTT.

The V call is TRBV5-6, the J call TRBJ2-7, with 7 bases identical to TRBD2. V lost 10 bases and J lost 3; bases outside the gene matches: 13. CDR3 length: 14 residues. Germline-derived CDR1 and CDR2 are SGHDT and YYEEEE. In DNA, the CDR3 is TGTGCCGCCAGCCGATGGGAGGGCCTCTACGAGCAGTACTTC. As protein: CAASRWEGLYEQYF.

The genes are TRBV4-1 and TRBJ1-2; no reliable D call. The CDR3 consists of 13 residues. Germline values: CDR1 MGHRA, CDR2 YSYEKL. Trimming shortened V by 0 bases and J by 5 bases, and 7 bases separated the two germline ends. The chain's CDR3 is CASSQDFGYGYTF. CDR3 DNA sequence: TGCGCCAGCAGCCAAGATTTCGGGTATGGCTACACCTTC.

The chain couples TRBV6-1 to TRBJ1-1; a weak D match, TRBD1 (5 bases). Germline V gene lookup returns CDR1 MNHNS and CDR2 SASEGT. CDR3 length equals 12 residues. The CDR3 loop reads CAVVRGYTEAFF. The CDR3 nucleotides read TGTGCTGTTGTTAGGGGCTATACTGAAGCTTTCTTT.

The table lists this clone with a few counts. This chain uses TRBV7-9 with TRBJ1-1, with no clear D. Trimming took 6 bases from V and 8 from J, leaving 19 bases between them. Germline-derived CDR1 and CDR2 are SEHNR and FQNEAQ (reference sequence). The CDR3 is made up of 14 amino acids. The CDR3 spells CASSSGRSNSEAFF. The CDR3 bases are TGTGCCAGCAGTTCAGGACGGAGTAACTCGGAAGCTTTCTTT.

This chain uses TRBV19 with TRBJ2-7, with D possibly being TRBD2 (5 bases). The V end was cut by 2 bases, the J end by 1 base, with 6 bases between. Germline values: CDR1 LNHDA, CDR2 SQIVND (reference sequence). The CDR3 runs 13 residues. The CDR3 reads CASSIPGSYEQYF. The CDR3 DNA reads as TGTGCCAGTAGTATACCGGGGTCCTACGAGCAGTACTTC. Variable domain in full (rest from reference TRBV19 and TRBJ2-7): DGGITQSPKYLFRKEGQNVTLSCEQNLNHDAMYWYRQDPGQGLRLIYYSQIVNDFQKGDIAEGYSVSREKKESFPLTVTSAQKNPTAFYLCASSIPGSYEQYFGPGTRLTVT.

The chain links TRBV29-1 to TRBJ1-1; TRBD1 matches 8 bases. The V segment lost 6 bases and the J segment 5 bases; nucleotides outside the gene matches: 8. Germline V gene lookup returns CDR1 SQVTM and CDR2 ANQGSEA. CDR3 length equals 13 residues. The CDR3 reads CSVQQTGATEAFF. The CDR3 DNA reads TGCAGCGTACAACAGACAGGGGCGACTGAAGCTTTCTTT. Using reference TRBV29-1 and TRBJ1-1 for the parts outside the CDR3, the full variable domain is SAVISQKPSRDICQRGTSLTIQCQVDSQVTMMFWYRQQPGQSLTLIATANQGSEATYESGFVIDKFPISRPNLTFSTLTVSNMSPEDSSIYLCSVQQTGATEAFFGQGTRLTVV.

This chain connects TRBV2 to TRBJ2-2; TRBD2 aligns across 7 bases. This CDR3 is built from 15 residues. After removal of 3 bases from V and 5 bases from J, the junction contained 6 bases not matched to a gene. CDR1 and CDR2 (germline): SNHLY, FYNNEI. In DNA form, the CDR3 reads TGTGCCAGCAGTGAGCCTAGCGGACGTACCGGGGAGCTGTTTTTT. Translating gives CASSEPSGRTGELFF.

The chain links TRBV7-9 to TRBJ1-4; TRBD1 matches at 10 bases. This CDR3 spans 19 amino acids. Germline V gene sequence: CDR1 SEHNR, CDR2 FQNEAQ (reference sequence). The V gene end was trimmed by 1 base and the J gene end by 4 bases; junction bases not matched to a gene: 12. The CDR3 region is CASSLGSVPTGGLNEKLFF. The CDR3 nucleotides read TGTGCCAGCAGCTTAGGTTCAGTCCCGACAGGGGGCCTTAATGAAAAACTGTTTTTT.

This rearrangement joins TRBV5-4 to TRBJ2-1; 10 bases fit TRBD2. The CDR3 runs 18 residues. The V and J ends lost 4 bases and 4 bases, in that order; junction bases with no gene match: 14. Germline V gives CDR1 SGHNT, CDR2 YYREEE (reference sequence). This CDR3 reads CASSNKAGGPSTYNEQFF. In nucleotides, the CDR3 is TGTGCCAGCAGCAACAAAGCGGGAGGGCCATCTACTTACAATGAGCAGTTCTTC. Combining the CDR3 with reference TRBV5-4 and TRBJ2-1 gives the whole variable domain ETGVTQSPTHLIKTRGQQVTLRCSSQSGHNTVSWYQQALGQGPQFIFQYYREEENGRGNFPPRFSGLQFPNYSSELNVNALELDDSALYLCASSNKAGGPSTYNEQFFGPGTRLTVL.

CDR3 in amino acids: CASSPGTGVGYTF. The DNA of the CDR3 is TGTGCCAGCAGCCCCGGGACAGGGGTCGGCTACACCTTC. The genes are TRBV7-9 and TRBJ1-2, with 10 bases lining up with TRBD1. This CDR3 has 13 amino acids. The J segment lost 8 bases and the V segment lost 5 bases, leaving 5 bases of the junction unmatched. CDR1 and CDR2 (germline): SEHNR, FQNEAQ (reference sequence).

J is TRBJ2-7 and V is TRBV11-2; the match to TRBD2 covers 11 bases. CDR3 length equals 16 residues. V lost 5 bases, J lost 4 bases, and 10 bases stayed unmatched. Germline V gives CDR1 SGHAT, CDR2 FQNNGV. The CDR3 here is CASSPQTSGTWYEQYF. For the CDR3, the DNA is TGTGCCAGCAGCCCCCAGACTAGCGGGACATGGTACGAGCAGTACTTC.

The gene calls are TRBV18 and TRBJ2-2, with 7 bases matching TRBD2. V gave up 2 bases and J gave up 3 bases; unmatched junction bases: 6. CDR3 length: 16 residues. Germline CDR1 and CDR2: KGHSH and LQKENI. CDR3 in amino acids: CASSPASGDDTGELFF. CDR3 nucleotide sequence: TGTGCCAGCTCACCAGCTAGCGGTGATGACACCGGGGAGCTGTTTTTT. The variable domain in full, completed from reference TRBV18 and TRBJ2-2, reads NAGVMQNPRHLVRRRGQEARLRCSPMKGHSHVYWYRQLPEEGLKFMVYLQKENIIDESGMPKERFSAEFPKEGPSILRIQQVVRGDSAAYFCASSPASGDDTGELFFGEGSRLTVL.

This clone was observed a handful of times. CDR3 DNA sequence: TGTGCCAGCACGGCAGGGGCGGGTAATGAAAAACTGTTTTTT. It codes for CASTAGAGNEKLFF. The chain is built from TRBV6-1 and TRBJ1-4; D perhaps matches TRBD1 (6 bases). Germline CDR1 and CDR2: MNHNS and SASEGT. Trimming took off 7 bases at V and 4 bases at J, with 13 bases between the two ends. The CDR3 runs to 14 residues.

The chain joins TRBV19 to TRBJ1-1; TRBD1 might be the D (6 bases). The V end lost 7 bases, the J end lost 2 bases, and 20 bases lay between the germline ends. Germline V gene data show CDR1 as LNHDA and CDR2 as SQIVND (reference sequence). This CDR3 region has 16 residues. In nucleotides, the CDR3 is TGTGCCAGTATCCAGGGGAGGAGTTTGGGTAACACTGAAGCTTTCTTT. Protein product: CASIQGRSLGNTEAFF.

This clone has more than one count but fewer than ten. The CDR3 coding sequence is TGTGCCAGCAGCTCCGCCAGCTCCTACGAGCAGTACTTC. Its protein is CASSSASSYEQYF. This chain uses TRBV7-2 with TRBJ2-7, with D uncertain. The germline V gene has CDR1 SGHTA and CDR2 FQGNSA. Trimming left V 4 bases short and J 0 bases short, with 7 bases between. This CDR3 is 13 amino acids long.

This chain joins TRBV5-1 and TRBJ1-2; D remains ambiguous. V was pared by 3 bases and J by 2 bases, with 11 bases between. The germline gives CDR1 SGHRS, CDR2 YFSETQ. CDR3 size: 14 residues. CDR3 residues: CASSYIGENYGYTF. The CDR3, as DNA: TGCGCCAGCAGCTATATAGGCGAGAACTATGGCTACACCTTC.

The chain links TRBV6-1 to TRBJ2-7; D remains ambiguous. This CDR3 contains 13 residues. Germline assignment: CDR1 MNHNS and CDR2 SASEGT. V was pared by 4 bases and J by 2 bases, with 9 bases between. CDR3 DNA: TGTGCCAGCAGTGTAGTCGGCCCCTACGAGCAGTACTTC. This encodes CASSVVGPYEQYF.

V is TRBV7-9 and J is TRBJ2-1; no clear D. The CDR3 totals 16 residues. The V gene's germline CDR1 is SEHNR and CDR2 FQNEAQ (reference sequence). V gave up 1 base and J gave up 7 bases, with 17 bases separating them. The CDR3 DNA reads TGTGCCAGCAGCTTAGGGATATGGTCTGGAAAGAATGAGCAGTTCTTC. It specifies CASSLGIWSGKNEQFF.

The chain carries TRBV5-1 and TRBJ1-3, with D uncertain. Germline V gene data show CDR1 as SGHRS and CDR2 as YFSETQ. The CDR3 is 14 amino acids. V was clipped by 0 bases and J by 4 bases, with 8 bases between them. CDR3: CASSLGQLGNTIYF. The CDR3, as DNA: TGCGCCAGCAGCTTGGGACAACTCGGAAACACCATATATTTT. Full variable domain (rest looked up from reference TRBV5-1 and TRBJ1-3): KAGVTQTPRYLIKTRGQQVTLSCSPISGHRSVSWYQQTPGQGLQFLFEYFSETQRNKGNFPGRFSGRQFSNSRSEMNVSTLELGDSALYLCASSLGQLGNTIYFGEGSWLTVV.

The chain recombines TRBV27 with TRBJ1-2; TRBD1 is a possible D gene (5 bases). The CDR3 has 15 amino acids. Looked up from germline, CDR1 is MNHEY and CDR2 is SMNVEV (reference sequence). Trimming stripped 2 bases from V and 1 base from J, with 11 bases between. CDR3: CASSLKGHHNYGYTF. As DNA, the CDR3 is TGTGCCAGCAGTTTAAAAGGACACCATAACTATGGCTACACCTTC.

The V call is TRBV12-2, the J call TRBJ1-1. TRBV12-2 is a known pseudogene. The CDR3 consists of 13 residues. CDR3 sequence: CASRLDWDHEAFF. CDR3 nucleotide sequence: TGTGCAAGTCGCTTAGATTGGGACCATGAAGCTTTCTTT.

The genes are TRBV4-3 and TRBJ2-5, with a weak D call TRBD2 (6 bases). Trimming stripped 0 bases from V and 6 bases from J, with 8 bases between. The CDR3 covers 13 residues. The germline gives CDR1 LGHNA, CDR2 YSLEER. CDR3 DNA sequence: TGCGCCAGCAGCCAAGAACTAGCAAAGACCCAGTACTTC. Its protein product is CASSQELAKTQYF.

The gene calls are TRBV19 and TRBJ2-5, with 10 bases aligning to TRBD1. Germline V lookup: CDR1 LNHDA, CDR2 SQIVND (reference sequence). This CDR3 is built from 17 residues. The V segment lost 5 bases and the J segment 5 bases; nucleotides outside the gene matches: 14. The CDR3 bases are TGTGCCAGTAGTGTCCAATCGACAGGGGGCCTCGGTGAGACCCAGTACTTC. This codes for CASSVQSTGGLGETQYF.

This chain uses TRBV6-5 with TRBJ1-2; no firm D call. This CDR3 has 15 residues. V was trimmed by 6 bases and J by 8 bases, leaving 22 bases between them. Germline V gene sequence: CDR1 MNHEY, CDR2 SVGAGI. CDR3 nucleotide sequence: TGTGCCAGCAGGTTACTGCTAGGGCCAGTCCGGGGCTACACCTTC. Its protein is CASRLLLGPVRGYTF.

The V call is TRBV4-2, the J call TRBJ2-2, with 8 bases aligning to TRBD1. The CDR3 consists of 16 residues. Germline lookup yields CDR1 LGHNA and CDR2 YNFKEQ. Unmatched junction bases numbered 4, after V lost 4 bases and J lost 0 bases. The CDR3, as DNA: TGTGCCAGCAGCCCAGGACAGGGCGCGAACACCGGGGAGCTGTTTTTT. It is translated as CASSPGQGANTGELFF.

The V and J genes are TRBV5-1 and TRBJ2-7, with D perhaps given as TRBD1 or TRBD2 (5 bases each). CDR1 and CDR2 (germline): SGHRS, YFSETQ. This CDR3 spans 15 amino acids. The ends were cut back, 0 bases at V and 0 bases at J, with 10 bases in the middle. CDR3 sequence (DNA): TGCGCCAGCAGCTTGGCCGGGACGGCCTCCTACGAGCAGTACTTC. This codes for CASSLAGTASYEQYF.

This clone was picked up a small number of times. The chain couples TRBV7-3 to TRBJ1-2; D ambiguous. The V and J ends lost 8 bases and 4 bases respectively, with 5 bases between them. In germline, CDR1 is SGHTA, CDR2 FQGTGA. This CDR3 is built from 10 residues. CDR3 coding DNA: TGTGCCAGCGTCGGCTATGGCTACACCTTC. Translation: CASVGYGYTF.

This clone occurred once. The chain couples TRBV29-1 to TRBJ1-5; a weak D match, TRBD1 (6 bases). Deletions cut 8 bases from V and 5 bases from J, with 16 bases between. Per germline, CDR1 SQVTM and CDR2 ANQGSEA. The CDR3 consists of 13 residues. This chain's CDR3 is CSIRDNNDQPQHF. CDR3 DNA: TGCAGCATCCGGGACAATAACGATCAGCCCCAGCATTTT. Full variable domain (remainder filled in from reference TRBV29-1 and TRBJ1-5): SAVISQKPSRDICQRGTSLTIQCQVDSQVTMMFWYRQQPGQSLTLIATANQGSEATYESGFVIDKFPISRPNLTFSTLTVSNMSPEDSSIYLCSIRDNNDQPQHFGDGTRLSIL.

The chain links TRBV6-5 to TRBJ2-5; TRBD2 matches 9 bases. Germline values: CDR1 MNHEY, CDR2 SVGAGI. Unmatched junction bases numbered 12, after V lost 4 bases and J lost 6 bases. This CDR3 has 16 amino acids. DNA for the CDR3: TGTGCCAGCAGTTCGCCGGCTAGCGGGGCCCCAAAGACCCAGTACTTC. Protein product: CASSSPASGAPKTQYF.